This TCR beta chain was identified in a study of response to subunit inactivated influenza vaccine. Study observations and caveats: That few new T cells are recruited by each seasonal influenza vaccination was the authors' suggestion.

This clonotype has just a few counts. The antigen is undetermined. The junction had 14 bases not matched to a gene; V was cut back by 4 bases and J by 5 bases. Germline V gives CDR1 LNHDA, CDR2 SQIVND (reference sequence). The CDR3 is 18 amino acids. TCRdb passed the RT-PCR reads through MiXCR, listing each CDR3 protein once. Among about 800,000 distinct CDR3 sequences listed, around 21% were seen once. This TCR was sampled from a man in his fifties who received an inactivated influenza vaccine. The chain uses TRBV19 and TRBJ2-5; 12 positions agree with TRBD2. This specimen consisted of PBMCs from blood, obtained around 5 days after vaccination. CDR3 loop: CASSTLGLAGPSYETQYF. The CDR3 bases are TGTGCCAGTAGTACCCTCGGACTAGCGGGACCATCTTACGAGACCCAGTACTTC.